Described below is a single T cell receptor (beta chain) sequence and its context. As yet, its antigen is unknown. The sample comes from a study of T cells in Graves' hyperthyroidism and ophthalmopathy. The CDR3 has 12 residues. Trimming removed 9 bases from V and 6 bases from J, with 12 bases in between. Germline V CDR1 and CDR2: KGHDR, SFDVKD. Findings and limits, study-wide: Most thyroid clonotypes that were expanded above 0.001 also turned up in blood.

Amplification of TCR beta CDR3 regions used RNA as the template. TCR CDR3 underwent first-round RT-PCR with the HTBI primer set. MiXCR, run by TCRdb on the multiplex PCR reads, gives a single entry per CDR3 protein. The sample shows some 510,000 distinct CDR3 sequences, approximately 44% of them seen only once. Participants, patients aged 18 to 65, had newly diagnosed hyperthyroidism with a duration under 2 months. The gene calls are TRBV24-1 and TRBJ2-3; no reliable D call. The clonotype originates from a woman between 18 and 29 years old with Graves' hyperthyroidism. Input material: peripheral blood or thyroid tissue (not recorded which). CDR3 sequence: CATVGNTDTQYF. CDR3 sequence (DNA): TGTGCCACCGTGGGGAATACGGATACGCAGTATTTT.